These 26 T cell receptor beta chains were sequenced from one sample in a study of blood T cell repertoires in COVID-19. Method: immunoSEQ multiplex PCR; TCRdb's copy keeps in-frame clones and lacks some. The sample shows approximately 260,000 clones, 75% to 90% of them seen only once. Source material: peripheral blood. The receptor set was obtained from a human donor in a cohort sampled during active COVID-19.

The chain has TRBV28 and TRBJ1-2; D call uncertain. The V gene's germline CDR1 is MDHEN and CDR2 SYDVKM. Trimming took 3 bases from V and 4 from J, leaving 6 bases between them. The length of the CDR3 is 12 residues. CDR3 region: CASSFRLYGYTF. The CDR3 region has the DNA TGTGCCAGCAGTTTTAGACTCTATGGCTACACCTTC.

The chain has TRBV6-5 and TRBJ1-2; TRBD1 aligns across 8 bases. The V segment lost 5 bases and the J segment 4 bases; nucleotides outside the gene matches: 6. Germline V gene lookup returns CDR1 MNHEY and CDR2 SVGAGI. The CDR3 sequence is 14 residues long. The CDR3: CASSLRDRSYGYTF. DNA for the CDR3: TGTGCCAGCAGTCTACGGGACAGGTCCTATGGCTACACCTTC.

This chain uses TRBV3-1 (or the pseudogene TRBV3-2) with TRBJ1-1; D gene uncertain. Germline assignment: CDR1 LGHDT and CDR2 YNNKEL (reference sequence). Trimming left V 0 bases short and J 1 base short, with 9 bases between. The CDR3 covers 15 residues. The CDR3: CASSQDLRRNTEAFF. CDR3 coding DNA: TGTGCCAGCAGCCAAGATCTTCGGAGGAACACTGAAGCTTTCTTT.

The chain is built from TRBV2 and TRBJ2-5; 8 positions match TRBD2. This CDR3 spans 15 amino acids. Germline V gene data show CDR1 as SNHLY and CDR2 as FYNNEI. J lost 2 bases, V lost 2 bases, and 4 bases had no gene match. DNA for the CDR3: TGTGCCAGCAGTGAATCGCGGGGGGAACAAGAGACCCAGTACTTC. Translating gives CASSESRGEQETQYF. Drawing the rest from reference TRBV2 and TRBJ2-5, the complete variable domain is EPEVTQTPSHQVTQMGQEVILRCVPISNHLYFYWYRQILGQKVEFLVSFYNNEISEKSEIFDDQFSVERPDGSNFTLKIRSTKLEDSAMYFCASSESRGEQETQYFGPGTRLLVL.

V gene TRBV6-2 or TRBV6-3 combines with J gene TRBJ2-7; D uncertain. The CDR3 runs to 13 residues. Germline CDR1 MNHEY, CDR2 SVGEGT. V lost 2 bases, J lost 2 bases, and 7 bases lay in between. The CDR3 coding sequence is TGTGCCAGCAGTTACGGCAGAACCTACGAGCAGTACTTC. Translating it yields CASSYGRTYEQYF.

The V and J genes are TRBV11-1 and TRBJ2-2; no definite D call. The V end was cut by 2 bases, the J end by 4 bases, with 5 bases between. The CDR3 length is 13 residues. Germline loops: CDR1 SGHAT, CDR2 FQDESV (reference sequence). The CDR3, as DNA: TGTGCCAGCAGCTTAACTCTCACCGGGGAGCTGTTTTTT. It specifies CASSLTLTGELFF.

This clone has more than one count but fewer than ten. This chain links TRBV5-6 with TRBJ2-2; tentative D call: TRBD2 (7 bases). CDR1 and CDR2 from the germline V gene are SGHDT and YYEEEE. Trimming removed 2 bases from V and 7 bases from J, with 18 bases in between. CDR3 length equals 16 residues. The CDR3 region is CASSFDLAGAGGELFF. CDR3 DNA: TGTGCCAGCAGCTTCGACTTGGCGGGGGCTGGCGGGGAGCTGTTTTTT.

The V gene is TRBV27, the J gene TRBJ2-1, with no clear D. This CDR3 has 14 residues. CDR1 is MNHEY and CDR2 is SMNVEV in the germline V gene (reference sequence). Trimming took off 2 bases at V and 7 bases at J, with 12 bases between the two ends. The DNA for the CDR3 is TGTGCCAGCAGTTTACTGCAGGCTTTGAATGAGCAGTTCTTC. The encoded protein is CASSLLQALNEQFF.

This clone occurred once. Different DNA sequences within this sample yield the same CDR3. The chain is built from TRBV5-1 and TRBJ1-3; D gene uncertain. V dropped 0 bases and J dropped 4 bases, with 11 bases sitting between them. The V gene's germline CDR1 is SGHRS and CDR2 YFSETQ. The CDR3 totals 15 residues. CDR3 in DNA: TGCGCCAGCAGCTTGGGGAGGACTTCCGGAAACACCATATATTTT. Its translation is CASSLGRTSGNTIYF.

This clone has a count of ten or more. V gene TRBV4-1 combines with J gene TRBJ2-3; TRBD2 matches at 7 bases. J gave up 0 bases and V 2 bases, and 8 bases lay outside the gene matches. Germline V CDR1 and CDR2: MGHRA, YSYEKL. The CDR3 runs 17 residues. DNA of the CDR3: TGCGCCAGCAGCCAACTACTAGCGCCGAATAGCACAGATACGCAGTATTTT. Its protein product is CASSQLLAPNSTDTQYF.

The chain couples TRBV28 to TRBJ1-6; D might be TRBD1 (6 bases). Per germline, CDR1 MDHEN and CDR2 SYDVKM. The CDR3 has 16 residues. Trimming cost V 6 bases and J 10 bases, with 22 bases left between them. CDR3 sequence (DNA): TGTGCCAGCAGGGCCCCGACAGGTAGTAATGGCTCACCCCTCCACTTT. Translating it yields CASRAPTGSNGSPLHF.

The gene calls are TRBV6-5 and TRBJ2-1, with 9 nucleotides matching TRBD1. The CDR3 length is 14 residues. Germline CDR1 and CDR2: MNHEY and SVGAGI. Trimming took 5 bases from V and 3 from J; bases not matched to a gene: 2. CDR3 nucleotide sequence: TGTGCCAGCAGTATGGGACAGGGCTACAATGAGCAGTTCTTC. Encoded protein: CASSMGQGYNEQFF.

This sequence joins TRBV19 and TRBJ2-6; 9 bases are shared with TRBD1. V lost 5 bases and J lost 0; bases outside the gene matches: 14. The CDR3 consists of 20 residues. Germline lookup yields CDR1 LNHDA and CDR2 SQIVND (reference sequence). The CDR3 loop reads CASSAQFAGTGRSGANVLTF. DNA of the CDR3: TGTGCCAGTAGTGCCCAATTCGCCGGGACAGGGCGCTCTGGGGCCAACGTCCTGACTTTC.

This clone appeared a single time. This sequence joins TRBV10-1 and TRBJ1-2; possibly TRBD1 for D (6 bases). The CDR3 loop spans 15 amino acids. The germline V gene encodes CDR1 WNHNN and CDR2 SYGVQD (reference sequence). Trimming removed 4 bases at V and 5 bases at J, with 17 bases between. In DNA form, the CDR3 reads TGCGCCAGCAGTGGGATGACAGGAGAAGGGTATGGCTACACCTTC. Protein product: CASSGMTGEGYGYTF.

The rearrangement joins TRBV2 to TRBJ1-3, with 8 positions matching TRBD1. Trimming cost V 4 bases and J 3 bases; bases outside gene matches: 5. This CDR3 comprises 15 residues. Germline loops: CDR1 SNHLY, CDR2 FYNNEI. This CDR3 reads CASSAAGGRGNTIYF. The CDR3 DNA follows: TGTGCCAGCAGTGCGGCAGGGGGCCGTGGAAACACCATATATTTT.

The chain carries TRBV12-3 or TRBV12-4 and TRBJ1-1, with a weak D call TRBD1 (6 bases). The CDR3 totals 13 residues. Deletions cut 5 bases from V and 4 bases from J, with 11 bases between. In nucleotides, the CDR3 is TGTGCCAGCAGTGCGGTCAGGGGCACTGAAGCTTTCTTT. Translation gives CASSAVRGTEAFF.

The chain combines TRBV18 with TRBJ2-7; 8 bases map to TRBD1. Trimming took 4 bases from V and 4 from J; bases not matched to a gene: 6. The length of the CDR3 is 14 residues. Germline CDR1 KGHSH, CDR2 LQKENI. Here the CDR3 reads CASSRPGQVYEQYF. Written as DNA, the CDR3 is TGTGCCAGCTCACGTCCGGGACAGGTTTACGAGCAGTACTTC.

The rearrangement links TRBV9 to TRBJ2-2; TRBD2 aligns across 10 bases. V dropped 0 bases and J dropped 6; count of bases not matched to a gene: 11. The CDR3 is made up of 18 amino acids. Germline V gene lookup returns CDR1 SGDLS and CDR2 YYNGEE. The CDR3 loop reads CASSVAGTSGVWAGELFF. The DNA for the CDR3 is TGTGCCAGCAGCGTAGCTGGAACTAGCGGGGTGTGGGCCGGGGAGCTGTTTTTT.

The gene calls are TRBV12-3 or TRBV12-4 and TRBJ1-1, with 7 positions matching TRBD1. This CDR3 has 13 residues. Trimming removed 6 bases from V and 6 bases from J; junction bases left unmatched: 7. The CDR3 nucleotides are TGTGCCAGCAGAATCAGGGGGAGAGCTGAAGCTTTCTTT. It codes for CASRIRGRAEAFF.

V and J are TRBV5-1 and TRBJ1-6; 7 bases fit TRBD1. J gave up 6 bases and V 0 bases, and 15 bases lay outside the gene matches. Germline-derived CDR1 and CDR2 are SGHRS and YFSETQ. There are 19 residues in the CDR3. CDR3 loop: CASSLDPGQPSLGNSPLHF. The CDR3 region has the DNA TGCGCCAGCAGCTTGGACCCGGGACAGCCAAGCCTCGGTAATTCACCCCTCCACTTT.

This rearrangement joins TRBV4-3 to TRBJ2-3, with TRBD2 matching 12 bases. Germline CDR1 is LGHNA and CDR2 is YSLEER. This CDR3 region has 18 residues. The trim removed 4 bases at V and 4 bases at J, leaving 12 bases unmatched. Here the CDR3 DNA reads TGCGCCAGCAGCCTCGGATCTAGCGGGGGGGCCCCGTCAGATACGCAGTATTTT. Translated, it gives CASSLGSSGGAPSDTQYF.

This chain joins TRBV23-1 and TRBJ1-3; TRBD1 aligns across 10 bases. TRBV23-1 is an ORF; its function is uncertain. Trimming cost V 4 bases and J 0 bases; bases outside gene matches: 9. The CDR3 consists of 18 residues. CDR3 sequence (DNA): TGCGCCAGCAGTCCGCCCAGGGACAGGGGCTACTCTGGAAACACCATATATTTT. Protein sequence: CASSPPRDRGYSGNTIYF.

The genes are TRBV5-8 and TRBJ1-1; 7 bases map to TRBD1. CDR3 length: 15 residues. Germline V lookup: CDR1 SGHTS, CDR2 YDEGEE. The V gene end was trimmed by 5 bases and the J gene end by 4 bases; junction bases not matched to a gene: 11. The CDR3 bases are TGTGCCAGCAGTAATTACAGGGGAGTGAGCACTGAAGCTTTCTTT. Translating gives CASSNYRGVSTEAFF. Variable domain in full (rest from reference TRBV5-8 and TRBJ1-1): EAGVTQSPTHLIKTRGQQATLRCSPISGHTSVYWYQQALGLGLQFLLWYDEGEERNRGNFPPRFSGRQFPNYSSELNVNALELEDSALYLCASSNYRGVSTEAFFGQGTRLTVV.

The J gene is TRBJ2-7, the V gene TRBV29-1; possibly TRBD2 for D (6 bases). This CDR3 is built from 13 residues. The V and J ends lost 5 bases and 2 bases respectively, with 13 bases between them. Germline V gene sequence: CDR1 SQVTM, CDR2 ANQGSEA. In DNA form, the CDR3 reads TGCAGCGTTAGGAGGGACGTCGCCTACGAGCAGTACTTC. Translated: CSVRRDVAYEQYF.

The chain couples TRBV5-6 to TRBJ1-4, with D uncertain. Germline CDR1 is SGHDT and CDR2 is YYEEEE. Trimming removed 4 bases from V and 8 bases from J, with 12 bases in between. The CDR3 totals 13 residues. CDR3 sequence reads: CASSQIIREKLFF. The CDR3, as DNA: TGTGCCAGCAGCCAAATAATTCGGGAAAAACTGTTTTTT.

The J gene is TRBJ2-5, the V gene TRBV11-3; 11 bases match TRBD1. V lost 5 bases, J lost 6 bases, and 8 bases stayed unmatched. CDR3 size: 15 residues. Germline CDR1 SGHNT, CDR2 YENEEA. The DNA for the CDR3 is TGTGCCAGCAGCCCCGGGACAGGGGGTTTACAGACCCAGTACTTC. This codes for CASSPGTGGLQTQYF.